The rows below give T cell receptor beta chains drawn from one sample of a study of T cells in localized non-small cell lung cancer. Clones were sequenced by immunoSEQ multiplex PCR, and TCRdb holds only the in-frame ones, with some missing. This table has 60,000 to 75,000 clones, 84% appearing once. The sample was peripheral blood, taken before any cancer treatment. These receptors were taken from a female donor of 60 years or more with stage I lung adenocarcinoma. Each CDR3 is given with its conserved first and last residue. The D gene is left open where the match is weak. Clone size appears in some rows only: once, few, many, or a class for an expanded clone.

d_call clone_size j_call v_call cdr3_nt cdr3_aa
TRBD2 NA TRBJ2-3 TRBV27 TGTGCCAGCAGTTTTGAACTAGCGACAGATACGCAGTATTTT CASSFELATDTQYF
NA once TRBJ2-7 TRBV5-1 TGCGCCAGCAGCGAACCATCTAGCGTCGAGCAGTACTTC CASSEPSSVEQYF
TRBD1 NA TRBJ1-2 TRBV6-5 TGTGCCAGCAGTTACGGGACAGTACCTTCAAACTATGGCTACACCTTC CASSYGTVPSNYGYTF
TRBD1 NA TRBJ2-7 TRBV27 TGTGCCAGCAGCGCCACGCGACAGGGTTTCGAGCAGTACTTC CASSATRQGFEQYF
NA few TRBJ1-1 TRBV25-1 TGTGCCAGCAGTGACCTCCTCACTGAAGCTTTCTTT CASSDLLTEAFF
TRBD1 NA TRBJ1-1 TRBV5-8 TGTGCCAGCAGAATCAGGGGGCTGAACACTGAAGCTTTCTTT CASRIRGLNTEAFF
TRBD2 NA TRBJ2-2 TRBV11-3 TGTGCCAGCAGCTTAGATAGCGGGATAAACACCGGGGAGCTGTTTTTT CASSLDSGINTGELFF
NA few TRBJ2-3 TRBV19 TGTGCCATCTCTGATGGTACAGATACGCAGTATTTT CAISDGTDTQYF
NA NA TRBJ2-7 TRBV30 TGTGCCTGGAGTGCTCTGGGTGCCGAGCAGTACTTC CAWSALGAEQYF
TRBD1 NA TRBJ1-4 TRBV28 TGTGCCAGCAGTCCGATTGACAGGGTGCAGGAAAAACTGTTTTTT CASSPIDRVQEKLFF
NA NA TRBJ2-1 TRBV2 TGTGCCAGCAGTGATCAGGTAATAAGCGAGCAGTTCTTC CASSDQVISEQFF
TRBD1 NA TRBJ2-3 TRBV27 TGTGCCAGCAAACGAAGTAGTGGACAGGGGAGCACAGATACGCAGTATTTT CASKRSSGQGSTDTQYF
NA few TRBJ1-2 TRBV19 TGTGCCAGTAGTATACGGGCCCGCCTGGACTATGGCTACACCTTC CASSIRARLDYGYTF
NA NA TRBJ2-1 TRBV2 TGTGCCAGCAGTTGGCAAACAGGGGGTCGCGGGAGTCTGCATGAGCAGTTCTTC CASSWQTGGRGSLHEQFF
TRBD1 few TRBJ1-5 TRBV19 TGTGCCAGTAAGGAGACAGGGCGGTTTCAGCCCCAGCATTTT CASKETGRFQPQHF
NA NA TRBJ2-7 TRBV30 TGTGCCTGGAGGGACAGGAGGGACGAGCAGTACTTC CAWRDRRDEQYF
TRBD2 NA TRBJ2-7 TRBV27 TGTGCCAGCCAGCGGGGGGGCAGTTACGAGCAGTACTTC CASQRGGSYEQYF
NA NA TRBJ1-5 TRBV28 TGTGCCAGCAGTTTATATTCCACCGCGCAGGGGCCCCAGCATTTT CASSLYSTAQGPQHF
NA few TRBJ1-1 TRBV25-1 TGTGCCAGCAGTCGCCGGGGGCGGAACACTGAAGCTTTCTTT CASSRRGRNTEAFF
TRBD2 NA TRBJ2-1 TRBV10-3 TGTGCCATCAGTGACCCGGGGGGGAAGAATGAGCAGTTCTTC CAISDPGGKNEQFF
TRBD1 NA TRBJ1-1 TRBV19 TGTGCCAGTAGTGCCTCGACAGGGGGTTTAACTGAAGCTTTCTTT CASSASTGGLTEAFF
NA NA TRBJ2-2 TRBV23-1 TGCGCCAGCAGTCAATTTGGACCGTGCACCGGGGAGCTGTTTTTT CASSQFGPCTGELFF
NA NA TRBJ2-7 TRBV6-5 TGTGCCAGCAGTTACATGGGGGTGGAGGTCTACGAGCAGTACTTC CASSYMGVEVYEQYF
NA NA TRBJ2-1 TRBV7-9 TGTGCCAGCAGCTCCCGAGGTGCCTCGGGCCGCTCCTACAATGAGCAGTTCTTC CASSSRGASGRSYNEQFF
NA NA TRBJ1-2 TRBV18 TGTGCCAGCTCACCGACGGATGGATATGGCTACACCTTC CASSPTDGYGYTF
NA NA TRBJ1-5 TRBV7-8 TGTGCCAGCAGCTTACGGGGCGACGCGAATCAGCCCCAGCATTTT CASSLRGDANQPQHF
NA NA TRBJ1-2 TRBV18 TGTGCCAGCTCACCGGGACAAACGACCCATGGCTACACCTTC CASSPGQTTHGYTF
NA NA TRBJ1-2 TRBV29-1 TGCAGCGCCGAACCCGGGGGGCTCGATGGCTACACCTTC CSAEPGGLDGYTF
NA NA TRBJ1-3 TRBV21-1 TGTGCCAGCAGCAAAGGGACAGGGGAAGGAAACACCATATATTTT CASSKGTGEGNTIYF